This TCR beta chain was identified in a study of regulatory T cells in long-lasting Graves disease. Across the whole study: Graves' patients who were just diagnosed had used antithyroid drugs for under 3 months.

This clonotype was seen a few times. The time point: newly diagnosed GD, antithyroid drugs for less than 3 months. The TCR library was prepared using RNA isolated from PBMCs. By American Thyroid Association guidelines, Graves' disease was diagnosed in the cohort. Sequencing libraries for TCR beta were prepared with iRepertoire HTBI primers and Arm-PCR of CDR3 regions. In TCRdb, the multiplex PCR reads were re-called with MiXCR into one record per CDR3 protein. Among 200,000 to 250,000 distinct CDR3 sequences listed, around 20% were seen once. The material was peripheral blood mononuclear cells (PBMCs), obtained at new diagnosis, from a patient treated with antithyroid drugs. The clonotype was recovered from a female donor with Graves disease.

CDR3 in DNA: TGTGCCAGCAGTTTTACAGGGGGCGAGGAAAAACTGTTTTTT. As protein: CASSFTGGEEKLFF. This sequence joins TRBV28 and TRBJ1-4, with 9 bases that match TRBD1. J was trimmed by 8 bases and V by 3 bases; bases with no gene match: 4. The CDR3 is made up of 14 amino acids. Germline-derived CDR1 and CDR2 are MDHEN and SYDVKM.